This TCR beta chain was recovered during a study of stem cell transplantation in POMP-related autoinflammatory disease. Study results and caveats: Patients with PRAID showed a restricted number of unique TRB V-J gene pairings. In patients with PRAID, every analyzed T-cell subset tended to show lower diversity and higher clonality.

PRAID combined immunodeficiency and autoinflammation. CDR1 is SGHRS, CDR2 YFSETQ, per germline. Trimming took 4 bases from V and 5 from J, leaving 16 bases between them. CDR3 size: 14 residues. Concerning this clone itself: Antigen unknown.

The method was immunoSEQ multiplex PCR; TCRdb's version includes in-frame clones alone and lacks a portion of them. The data hold some 65,000 clones, with just over 90% observed a single time. Sequenced here: CD4+ T cells from PBMCs, sampled after stem cell transplantation. The sequence came from a human patient with POMP-related autoinflammation and immune dysregulation (PRAID). The graft donor may have contributed some T cells. V gene TRBV5-1 combines with J gene TRBJ2-7; D unclear. The DNA of the CDR3 is TGCGCCAGCAGCAGCTTGGGCCAGGCGGACGAGCAGTACTTC. This codes for CASSSLGQADEQYF.